This T cell receptor beta chain derives from a study of T-cell memory formation after mild COVID-19. Whole-study context: Each donor largely had its own TCR clusters. Broader study findings: The study detected some responding clones in pre-infection memory, suggesting cross-reactive memory joined. Contracting CD4+ clones lay largely in CM and EM, with CD8+ ones residing in EMRA.

Sample barcodes and UMIs were carried by the TCR alpha and TCR beta cDNA libraries that 5'RACE generated with constant-segment primers. Each CDR3 protein gets one entry after TCRdb re-called the 5' RACE reads with MiXCR. This sample has approximately 260,000 distinct CDR3 sequences, with 15% to 20% found just once. This CDR3 has 14 residues. The V gene lost 5 bases and the J gene lost 0 bases, with 8 bases spanning the gap. As regards this clonotype: Its specificity is not known.

This chain joins TRBV12-3 or TRBV12-4 and TRBJ1-3, with unresolved D. This TCR was sampled from a man between 18 and 29 years old who had mild COVID-19 (a few samples of this study predate the infection). Cell type and time point are not known. The sequencing sample was made of PBMCs or a T cell subset sorted from them (not recorded which). The CDR3 region has the DNA TGTGCCAGCAGTAAACAGAGCTCTGGAAACACCATATATTTT. As protein: CASSKQSSGNTIYF.